This TCR beta chain was sequenced during a study of OX40 agonist ivuxolimab in advanced cancers. General study points: Expanded clones were, on average, more numerous among CD8+ T cells than CD4+.

This CDR3 has 11 residues. Germline V gene lookup returns CDR1 SGHAT and CDR2 FQNNGV. V was trimmed by 3 bases and J by 5 bases, leaving 4 bases between them. Assay: immunoSEQ multiplex PCR; the TCRdb copy retains only in-frame clones and omits some. The sample comprises some 78,000 clones, approximately 90% of which are singletons, and 2.5% to 3% rests with the top ten. Of note for this clone: As yet, its antigen is unknown.

The sequence was collected from an adult with an advanced solid tumor such as melanoma, head and neck, liver or kidney cancer. The source material was CD4+ or CD8+ T cells sorted from blood, sampled in a trial of the OX40 agonist ivuxolimab. The chain is built from TRBV11-2 and TRBJ1-1; D unresolved. The CDR3 nucleotides read TGTGCCAGCAGCTTGTGGACTGAAGCTTTCTTT. Amino acids: CASSLWTEAFF. Looking up the rest from reference TRBV11-2 and TRBJ1-1 gives the full variable domain: EAGVAQSPRYKIIEKRQSVAFWCNPISGHATLYWYQQILGQGPKLLIQFQNNGVVDDSQLPKDRFSAERLKGVDSTLKIQPAKLEDSAVYLCASSLWTEAFFGQGTRLTVV.